A selection of T cell receptor beta chains follows, all from one sample in a study of T cells in Graves' hyperthyroidism and ophthalmopathy. TCRdb ran MiXCR on the multiplex PCR reads and lists one entry per CDR3 protein. The data contain about 580,000 distinct CDR3 sequences, roughly 46% of them seen just once; the ten biggest clones take up around 8%. Material for sequencing was peripheral blood or thyroid tissue (not recorded which). The receptors derive from a woman aged 18-35 years with Graves' hyperthyroidism. The CDR3 runs from the conserved cysteine through the conserved F or W. Fields, in order: D gene, clone size, J gene, V gene, CDR3 DNA, CDR3 protein. D genes are given only for firm matches. A clone size is listed for some rows: how often the clone was seen (once, few, many), or a class if it is expanded.

D: .; size: few; J: TRBJ2-5; V: TRBV2; DNA: TGTGCCAGCAGTTCGGACAGGGAGGGTCAGCCCCAGTACTTC; CDR3: CASSSDREGQPQYF
D: .; size: .; J: TRBJ2-3; V: TRBV4-1; DNA: TGCGCCAGCAGCCAAGTGGGCGGCCCCAGCACAGATATGCAGTATTTT; CDR3: CASSQVGGPSTDMQYF
D: .; size: .; J: TRBJ1-2; V: TRBV2; DNA: TGTGCCAGCAGTCGGGAGAGGGCGACCGGCTACACCTTC; CDR3: CASSRERATGYTF
D: .; size: many; J: TRBJ2-7; V: TRBV20-1; DNA: TGCAGTGCTCGAATTCGGCGGCCTTCGGGCGAGCAGTACTTC; CDR3: CSARIRRPSGEQYF
D: TRBD2; size: .; J: TRBJ2-7; V: TRBV7-8; DNA: TGTGCCAGCAGCTTCAGCCCCCTAGCGGGAAGGACAGGAGTCTCCTACGAGCAGTACTTC; CDR3: CASSFSPLAGRTGVSYEQYF
D: .; size: .; J: TRBJ1-2; V: TRBV10-3; DNA: TGTGCCATCAGTGATGCACCGGCCTACTATGGCTACACCTTC; CDR3: CAISDAPAYYGYTF
D: .; size: .; J: TRBJ1-6; V: TRBV7-9; DNA: TGTGCCAGCAGCTGCGAACCCAACTCACCCCTCCACTTT; CDR3: CASSCEPNSPLHF
D: TRBD1; size: many; J: TRBJ2-7; V: TRBV20-1; DNA: TGCAGTGCTTCCCCCTGGGACAGGGAGGACTACGAGCAGTACTTC; CDR3: CSASPWDREDYEQYF
D: .; size: many; J: TRBJ1-2; V: TRBV5-1; DNA: TGCGCCAGCAGCTTGGAGGCAGGATACGGCTACACCTTC; CDR3: CASSLEAGYGYTF
D: TRBD2; size: .; J: TRBJ2-7; V: TRBV5-1; DNA: TGCGCCAGCAAGACTAGCGGTGTGATGGGGAGGAGCGAGCAGTACTTC; CDR3: CASKTSGVMGRSEQYF
D: TRBD1; size: .; J: TRBJ2-6; V: TRBV25-1; DNA: TGTGCCAGCAGTGAATCCCTCCACACAGGGGGCAACGTCCTGACTTTC; CDR3: CASSESLHTGGNVLTF
D: TRBD1; size: .; J: TRBJ2-7; V: TRBV7-9; DNA: TGTGCCAGCAGCTGGACAGGGTGGGACTACGAGCAGTACTTC; CDR3: CASSWTGWDYEQYF
D: TRBD1; size: many; J: TRBJ2-5; V: TRBV19; DNA: TGTGCCAGTAGTCTGAGGACAGGCCCGGACCAAGAGACCCAGTACTTC; CDR3: CASSLRTGPDQETQYF
D: .; size: many; J: TRBJ1-1; V: TRBV29-1; DNA: TGCAGCGTGACCCCGAAGGTGCGCACTGAAGCTTTCTTT; CDR3: CSVTPKVRTEAFF
D: TRBD1; size: many; J: TRBJ1-5; V: TRBV19; DNA: TGTGCCAGTAGAATTGACAGGGGAGGTAGCAATCAGCCCCAGCATTTT; CDR3: CASRIDRGGSNQPQHF
D: .; size: .; J: TRBJ1-5; V: TRBV6-1; DNA: TGTGCCAGCAGTGAAGTAGTGTCAGCACAGCCCCAGCATTTT; CDR3: CASSEVVSAQPQHF
D: TRBD1; size: .; J: TRBJ1-2; V: TRBV19; DNA: TGTGCCAGTAGTAACCGGGACAGGGGGGACTATGGCTACACCTTC; CDR3: CASSNRDRGDYGYTF